A single sample is the source of the 29 T cell receptor beta chains below, sequenced in a study of regulatory T cells in long-lasting Graves disease. With iRepertoire HTBI primers and Arm-PCR of CDR3 regions, TCR beta libraries were built. TCRdb re-derived calls from the multiplex PCR reads in MiXCR, one entry per CDR3 protein. The sample lists approximately 470,000 distinct CDR3 sequences, about a sixth seen once, with roughly an eighth in the top ten. Time point here: newly diagnosed GD, antithyroid drugs for less than 3 months. PBMC RNA served as the TCR library source. These data also formed part of another study, on T cells in Graves' hyperthyroidism and ophthalmopathy.

This specimen consisted of peripheral blood mononuclear cells (PBMCs), obtained at new diagnosis, from a patient treated with antithyroid drugs. The receptor source for this set is a man between 35 and 55 years old with Graves disease.

Ten or more counts support this clonotype. The chain has TRBV27 and TRBJ2-7; D not resolved. The CDR3 is 15 residues long. V was trimmed by 2 bases and J by 0 bases, leaving 11 bases between them. Germline CDR1 is MNHEY and CDR2 is SMNVEV (reference sequence). CDR3 DNA: TGTGCCAGCAGTTTAAAGGGTCAGGCCTCCTACGAGCAGTACTTC. It encodes CASSLKGQASYEQYF.

J is TRBJ2-6 and V is TRBV6-4; D call uncertain. Germline V lookup: CDR1 MRHNA, CDR2 SNTAGT. V was pared by 6 bases and J by 0 bases, with 6 bases between. This CDR3 is built from 14 residues. The CDR3 DNA reads as TGTGCCAGCAGGACGTACTCTGGGGCCAACGTCCTGACTTTC. Translating gives CASRTYSGANVLTF.

This clonotype showed up just a few times. The chain is built from TRBV28 and TRBJ2-3; 11 bases align to TRBD2. The CDR3 totals 17 residues. The V gene end was trimmed by 4 bases and the J gene end by 2 bases; junction bases not matched to a gene: 8. Germline V gives CDR1 MDHEN, CDR2 SYDVKM. CDR3 nucleotides: TGTGCCAGCAGTTCAGACCTAGCGGGGGGATACACAGATACGCAGTATTTT. Translating it yields CASSSDLAGGYTDTQYF. The variable domain in full, with the rest retrieved from reference TRBV28 and TRBJ2-3, is DVKVTQSSRYLVKRTGEKVFLECVQDMDHENMFWYRQDPGLGLRLIYFSYDVKMKEKGDIPEGYSVSREKKERFSLILESASTNQTSMYLCASSSDLAGGYTDTQYFGPGTRLTVL.

This clonotype was seen a few times. The chain uses TRBV5-1 and TRBJ2-3; D perhaps matches TRBD2 (6 bases). CDR1 and CDR2 (germline): SGHRS, YFSETQ. The V end was cut by 4 bases, the J end by 0 bases, with 15 bases between. This CDR3 spans 16 amino acids. CDR3 loop: CASSPLTGTSTDTQYF. The CDR3 DNA is TGCGCCAGCAGCCCCTTAACGGGGACTAGCACAGATACGCAGTATTTT.

This clonotype occurred once. The CDR3 loop reads CASGVGGVRKPQHF. In DNA form, the CDR3 reads TGTGCCAGCGGGGTGGGGGGGGTTAGGAAGCCCCAGCATTTT. The chain is built from TRBV28 and TRBJ1-5; tentative D call: TRBD1 (5 bases). The V gene lost 8 bases and the J gene lost 8 bases, with 19 bases spanning the gap. Looked up from germline, CDR1 is MDHEN and CDR2 is SYDVKM. The CDR3 contains 14 residues.

This clonotype was recorded at least ten times. The rearrangement uses TRBV3-1 and TRBJ2-6; no reliable D call. The CDR3 is 16 residues long. Germline assignment: CDR1 LGHDT and CDR2 YNNKEL (reference sequence). The V gene lost 1 base and the J gene lost 1 base, with 8 bases spanning the gap. The CDR3 here is CASSQGRHSGANVLTF. The DNA for the CDR3 is TGTGCCAGCAGCCAAGGTCGGCATTCTGGGGCCAACGTCCTGACTTTC.

This clonotype appeared many times. The chain has TRBV6-2 or TRBV6-3 and TRBJ2-6; 11 bases agree with TRBD2. This CDR3 spans 17 amino acids. J lost 4 bases, V lost 2 bases, and 4 bases had no gene match. In germline, CDR1 is MNHEY, CDR2 SVGEGT. CDR3 region: CASSYASGRFGANVLTF. The CDR3 DNA follows: TGTGCCAGCAGTTACGCTAGCGGGAGGTTCGGGGCCAACGTCCTGACTTTC.

The table lists this clonotype with many counts. The V and J genes are TRBV11-2 and TRBJ2-1; 10 nucleotides line up with TRBD2. V dropped 2 bases and J dropped 10; count of bases not matched to a gene: 8. Germline CDR1 is SGHAT and CDR2 is FQNNGV. CDR3 size: 15 residues. CDR3 nucleotide sequence: TGTGCCAGCAGCTTATACGCACTAGCGGGATGGGAGCAGTTCTTC. This gives the protein CASSLYALAGWEQFF.

The rearrangement links TRBV2 to TRBJ2-3, with 10 bases that match TRBD2. CDR1 SNHLY and CDR2 FYNNEI come from the germline V gene. The CDR3 contains 16 residues. V was pared by 8 bases and J by 5 bases, with 13 bases of the junction left unmatched. The CDR3 DNA is TGTGCCAGCGGCACGATTAAACTAGCGGGAAAAGATACGCAGTATTTT. Amino acid sequence: CASGTIKLAGKDTQYF.

The chain carries TRBV12-3 or TRBV12-4 and TRBJ2-1, with 8 bases matching TRBD2. The V segment lost 2 bases and the J segment 7 bases; nucleotides outside the gene matches: 7. The CDR3 has 15 residues. CDR3 nucleotides: TGTGCCAGCAGTTTAAGGCGGGAGGTTAGGAATGAGCAGTTCTTC. It yields the protein CASSLRREVRNEQFF.

This clonotype occurred many times. This sequence joins TRBV5-1 and TRBJ2-7; D is perhaps TRBD1 (5 bases). V lost 5 bases and J lost 0, with 15 bases in between. In germline, CDR1 is SGHRS, CDR2 YFSETQ. The CDR3 covers 15 residues. The CDR3 coding sequence is TGCGCCAGCAGTTCAGACCTGACAGACTCCTACGAGCAGTACTTC. As protein: CASSSDLTDSYEQYF.

This clonotype was observed a few times. The chain couples TRBV3-1 to TRBJ2-6; D might be TRBD1 (6 bases). Trimming stripped 0 bases from V and 2 bases from J, with 14 bases between. Germline assignment: CDR1 LGHDT and CDR2 YNNKEL (reference sequence). This CDR3 spans 18 amino acids. The CDR3 region is CASSQDRAGATGANVLTF. CDR3 coding DNA: TGTGCCAGCAGCCAAGATCGGGCAGGGGCGACTGGGGCCAACGTCCTGACTTTC.

This clonotype was recorded many times. The chain has TRBV29-1 and TRBJ2-5; the match to TRBD2 covers 9 bases. From germline, CDR1 is SQVTM and CDR2 ANQGSEA. J gave up 3 bases and V 5 bases, and 13 bases lay outside the gene matches. The CDR3 has 16 amino acids. DNA of the CDR3: TGCAGCGTTTCACAACTTTCTAGCGGGGCCAAAGAGACCCAGTACTTC. It is translated as CSVSQLSSGAKETQYF.

The sample holds many counts of this clonotype. This sequence joins TRBV28 and TRBJ2-1, with TRBD2 identical over 11 bases. The length of the CDR3 is 18 residues. Germline V gene lookup returns CDR1 MDHEN and CDR2 SYDVKM. V lost 6 bases and J lost 3; bases outside the gene matches: 13. DNA of the CDR3: TGTGCCAGCAGGTTGGAGAGTAGCGGGAGGGGTGTCTACAATGAGCAGTTCTTC. Amino acid sequence: CASRLESSGRGVYNEQFF.

This clonotype showed up many times. This sequence joins TRBV5-1 and TRBJ2-7; D is unresolved. Germline V gene data show CDR1 as SGHRS and CDR2 as YFSETQ. The CDR3 has 10 amino acids. Trimming removed 4 bases at V and 4 bases at J, with 3 bases between. The chain's CDR3 is CASSQYEQYF. CDR3 nucleotides: TGCGCCAGCAGCCAATACGAGCAGTACTTC.

This clonotype was observed many times. The CDR3 region has the DNA TGTGCCAGCAGTCTATTGGGACAGGGACAGAGCACTGAGCAGTTCTTC. Protein sequence: CASSLLGQGQSTEQFF. The V and J genes are TRBV6-1 and TRBJ2-1; 9 positions match TRBD1. The CDR3 consists of 16 residues. The germline V gene has CDR1 MNHNS and CDR2 SASEGT. With 5 bases clipped from V and 9 bases from J, the junction kept 14 bases outside the gene matches.

This clonotype was counted at least ten times. The chain has TRBV3-1 and TRBJ2-2, with D unclear. The CDR3 is 16 amino acids. Germline-derived CDR1 and CDR2 are LGHDT and YNNKEL (reference sequence). Deletions cut 3 bases from V and 5 bases from J, with 16 bases between. DNA for the CDR3: TGTGCCAGCAGCCACCTCGGGTCTGGGCCGACCGGGGAGCTGTTTTTT. Its translation is CASSHLGSGPTGELFF.

The sample holds many counts of this clonotype. The chain employs TRBV12-3 or TRBV12-4 and TRBJ2-7; 10 bases are shared with TRBD1. Trimming cost V 5 bases and J 4 bases; bases outside gene matches: 5. The CDR3 runs 14 residues. The CDR3 sequence: CASSKTGGQYEQYF. The DNA for the CDR3 is TGTGCCAGCAGTAAGACAGGGGGCCAGTACGAGCAGTACTTC.

The chain carries TRBV29-1 and TRBJ2-2; 9 bases fit TRBD1. The CDR3 has 13 amino acids. The germline V gene has CDR1 SQVTM and CDR2 ANQGSEA. The junction had 5 bases not matched to a gene; V was cut back by 5 bases and J by 7 bases. CDR3 coding DNA: TGCAGCGTTTCACAGGGGGCGGTCGGGGAGCTGTTTTTT. Its translation is CSVSQGAVGELFF.

This clonotype was detected ten times or more. This chain uses TRBV20-1 with TRBJ2-7; 9 positions agree with TRBD1. V lost 6 bases to trimming and J lost 3 bases; unmatched junction nucleotides: 9. The CDR3 is 14 residues long. Germline V gene sequence: CDR1 DFQATT, CDR2 SNEGSKA (reference sequence). CDR3 sequence: CSATDRGRGYEQYF. As DNA, the CDR3 is TGCAGTGCGACGGACAGGGGAAGGGGCTACGAGCAGTACTTC.

Of note for this clonotype: At one end, the junction sequence differs from germline, possibly due to a read error. The rearrangement links TRBV12-3 or TRBV12-4 to TRBJ1-5, with 9 nucleotides matching TRBD1. CDR3 length: 17 residues. This CDR3 is CACSSTSTGGIRQPQHF. CDR3 DNA: TGTGCCTGCAGTTCCACCTCGACAGGGGGGATTCGTCAGCCCCAGCATTTT.

In its sample, this clonotype was seen many times. The chain combines TRBV18 with TRBJ2-7; the D call may be TRBD1 or TRBD2 (5 bases each). CDR1 is KGHSH, CDR2 LQKENI, per germline. There are 13 residues in the CDR3. V dropped 3 bases and J dropped 3 bases, with 9 bases sitting between them. CDR3 residues: CASSPRDLYEQYF. In DNA form, the CDR3 reads TGTGCCAGCTCACCCAGGGACCTCTACGAGCAGTACTTC.

This clonotype has ten or more counts. The chain couples TRBV12-3 or TRBV12-4 to TRBJ2-1; D possibly corresponds to TRBD2 (6 bases). The CDR3 is made up of 18 amino acids. V was shortened by 2 bases and J by 7 bases, with 24 bases between the two germline ends. The CDR3 DNA sequence: TGTGCCAGCAGTTTATGGTTGGCAGCCCCGGAGGGTCTTAATGAGCAGTTCTTC. Translating gives CASSLWLAAPEGLNEQFF.

This clonotype turned up a few times. The CDR3 nucleotides read TGTGCCAGCAGTACCGGGACCCTCAATGAGCAGTTCTTC. This gives the protein CASSTGTLNEQFF. The V call is TRBV9, the J call TRBJ2-1, with D perhaps matching TRBD1 or TRBD2 (5 bases each). This CDR3 spans 13 amino acids. The V and J ends lost 5 bases and 6 bases respectively, with 12 bases between them. Germline loops: CDR1 SGDLS, CDR2 YYNGEE.

This clonotype was picked up a small number of times. The chain joins TRBV30 to TRBJ2-1; 10 bases align to TRBD1. This CDR3 comprises 14 residues. Germline-derived CDR1 and CDR2 are GTSNPN and SVGIG (reference sequence). V lost 1 base and J lost 15; bases outside the gene matches: 12. The CDR3 DNA follows: TGTGCCTGGAGTGGGACAGGGGGATTGATTTCGCGGTTCTTC. This gives the protein CAWSGTGGLISRFF.

The V call is TRBV2, the J call TRBJ1-6, with 8 positions matching TRBD1. Germline CDR1 reads SNHLY; CDR2 reads FYNNEI. This CDR3 has 16 amino acids. The ends lost 3 bases at V and 7 bases at J; junction bases unmatched: 8. CDR3 sequence: CASSDPLRDRNSPLHF. The CDR3 DNA reads as TGTGCCAGCAGTGACCCCTTACGGGACAGGAATTCACCCCTCCACTTT.

Ten or more counts support this clonotype. The chain couples TRBV5-1 to TRBJ2-1; D possibly corresponds to TRBD2 (5 bases). V lost 4 bases and J lost 2, with 10 bases in between. The CDR3 runs 14 residues. Per germline, CDR1 SGHRS and CDR2 YFSETQ. The CDR3 DNA reads TGCGCCAGCAGCCAGGACGGGGCCTACAATGAGCAGTTCTTC. Translation gives CASSQDGAYNEQFF. Full variable domain (remainder filled in from reference TRBV5-1 and TRBJ2-1): KAGVTQTPRYLIKTRGQQVTLSCSPISGHRSVSWYQQTPGQGLQFLFEYFSETQRNKGNFPGRFSGRQFSNSRSEMNVSTLELGDSALYLCASSQDGAYNEQFFGPGTRLTVL.

The chain recombines TRBV27 with TRBJ2-1; the match to TRBD2 covers 7 bases. The CDR3 runs to 12 residues. Germline V gene lookup returns CDR1 MNHEY and CDR2 SMNVEV (reference sequence). V lost 6 bases and J lost 15; bases outside the gene matches: 11. CDR3 in DNA: TGTGCCAGCAGCAGAGGGACTACGCCCTTGTTCTTC. It yields the protein CASSRGTTPLFF.

Only one count was recorded for this clonotype. This may stem from a read error, because a much larger clone lies one nucleotide away. The rearrangement uses TRBV12-3 or TRBV12-4 and TRBJ2-1; TRBD1 or TRBD2 may be the D gene (5 bases each). This CDR3 spans 15 amino acids. The CDR3 DNA is TGTGCCATCAGTGAAAAGGGGACGCAGTACAATGAGCAGTTCTTC. This sequence encodes CAISEKGTQYNEQFF.